A single sample is the source of the 21 T cell receptor beta chains below, sequenced in a study of response to subunit inactivated influenza vaccine. TCRdb re-called the RT-PCR reads with MiXCR, one entry per CDR3 protein. The sample records about 540,000 distinct CDR3 sequences, approximately 20% being singletons. These data were also filed under a second study, of T cells expressing NK-cell markers. As that report states: 5'RACE template switching built TCR beta cDNA with unique molecular identifiers.

Source: CD4+ T cells sorted from PBMCs, taken roughly 13 days after vaccination. These receptors all come from a man between 50 and 59 years old who received an inactivated influenza vaccine.

This clonotype has just a few counts. The CDR3 region has the DNA TGTGCCAGCAGTTACTCGGGATTTCTCGGGTCGGAAAAACTGTTTTTT. Translation: CASSYSGFLGSEKLFF. The chain carries TRBV6-5 and TRBJ1-4; the D is unclear. This CDR3 is built from 16 residues. The germline V and J ends were trimmed by 0 bases and 8 bases, with 16 bases remaining between them. The germline V gene has CDR1 MNHEY and CDR2 SVGAGI.

V gene TRBV28 combines with J gene TRBJ2-7; D is ambiguous. The CDR3 covers 12 residues. The germline gives CDR1 MDHEN, CDR2 SYDVKM. V gave up 3 bases and J gave up 12 bases, with 15 bases separating them. The CDR3 reads CASSLSLKRWYF. As DNA, the CDR3 is TGTGCCAGCAGTTTGTCCCTAAAGCGATGGTACTTC.

This clonotype has more than one count but fewer than ten. The rearrangement uses TRBV9 and TRBJ2-5, with D tentatively TRBD1 or TRBD2 (6 bases each). This CDR3 is 19 amino acids long. Germline loops: CDR1 SGDLS, CDR2 YYNGEE. The V end was cut by 1 base, the J end by 5 bases, with 27 bases between. CDR3 bases: TGTGCCAGCAGCGTACCTTCAATCGCATCGGGGGCAGATCGGGAGACCCAGTACTTC. This codes for CASSVPSIASGADRETQYF.

This chain joins TRBV5-1 and TRBJ2-4, with 7 bases identical to TRBD2. This CDR3 has 13 amino acids. V trimming: 2 bases; J trimming: 8 bases; junction bases outside the gene matches: 4. The germline gives CDR1 SGHRS, CDR2 YFSETQ. The CDR3, as DNA: TGCGCCAGCAGCTTTGGGACTAAGGACATTCAGTACTTC. This translates into CASSFGTKDIQYF.

This chain links TRBV5-5 with TRBJ2-1; possibly TRBD2 for D (6 bases). Per germline, CDR1 SGHKS and CDR2 YYEKEE (reference sequence). This CDR3 is 13 amino acids long. The V and J ends lost 2 bases and 6 bases respectively, with 9 bases between them. This CDR3 is CASSFGLLNEQFF. The CDR3 DNA reads TGTGCCAGCAGCTTCGGACTACTCAATGAGCAGTTCTTC.

This clonotype was detected ten times or more. The chain couples TRBV4-3 to TRBJ1-2; tentatively, D is TRBD1 (6 bases). Germline values: CDR1 LGHNA, CDR2 YSLEER. The CDR3 is made up of 16 amino acids. The V gene lost 3 bases and the J gene lost 1 base, with 15 bases spanning the gap. The CDR3: CASSQITGLSNYGYTF. DNA of the CDR3: TGCGCCAGCAGCCAGATTACAGGGCTTAGTAACTATGGCTACACCTTC.

The chain links TRBV25-1 to TRBJ2-5; D not resolved. Germline CDR1 MGHDK, CDR2 SYGVNS. The germline V and J ends were trimmed by 4 bases and 6 bases, with 12 bases remaining between them. This CDR3 is built from 13 residues. The CDR3 loop is CASSVGAPQTQYF. CDR3 sequence (DNA): TGTGCCAGCAGTGTAGGCGCCCCTCAGACCCAGTACTTC.

This clonotype was picked up a small number of times. The chain combines TRBV4-2 with TRBJ2-7; 9 bases line up with TRBD2. The CDR3 spans 17 residues. With V trimmed by 2 bases and J by 6 bases, 14 bases remained unmatched. Germline lookup yields CDR1 LGHNA and CDR2 YNFKEQ. CDR3 in amino acids: CASSQTVTGLATSEQYF. CDR3 nucleotide sequence: TGTGCCAGCAGCCAAACCGTGACGGGACTAGCTACTTCCGAGCAGTACTTC.

The V gene is TRBV29-1, the J gene TRBJ2-1; unclear D gene. This CDR3 contains 10 residues. Between the trimmed V and J ends, which lost 3 bases and 9 bases, there was a span of 6 bases. Germline-derived CDR1 and CDR2 are SQVTM and ANQGSEA. CDR3: CSVEEVEQFF. The CDR3 region has the DNA TGCAGCGTTGAGGAAGTTGAGCAGTTCTTC.

The J gene is TRBJ2-1, the V gene TRBV11-2, with TRBD2 as a possible D gene (6 bases). Trimming removed 1 base at V and 5 bases at J, with 12 bases between. CDR1 and CDR2 from the germline V gene are SGHAT and FQNNGV. This CDR3 spans 15 amino acids. The CDR3 region is CASSLGGTGNNEQFF. The CDR3 bases are TGTGCCAGCAGCTTAGGGGGGACTGGGAACAATGAGCAGTTCTTC.

In this sample, this clonotype turned up many times. V is TRBV5-1 and J is TRBJ1-6, with 9 bases aligning to TRBD1. V gave up 0 bases and J gave up 8 bases; unmatched junction bases: 0. Germline CDR1 and CDR2: SGHRS and YFSETQ. This CDR3 comprises 14 residues. The CDR3 sequence is CASSLGQGDSPLHF. The CDR3 DNA sequence: TGCGCCAGCAGCTTGGGACAGGGGGATTCACCCCTCCACTTT.

The DNA for the CDR3 is TGTGCCAGCAGCGTCACAGGGGGCGCGGGAGGAGCTTTCTTT. It encodes CASSVTGGAGGAFF. The chain is built from TRBV9 and TRBJ1-1; 9 bases are shared with TRBD1. The germline V gene has CDR1 SGDLS and CDR2 YYNGEE. V was clipped by 2 bases and J by 10 bases; unmatched bases: 9. CDR3 length: 14 residues.

DNA of the CDR3: TGTGCCAGCAGCCCTGGAGGGGGCTGGAGGACCGGGGAGCTGTTTTTT. Its protein product is CASSPGGGWRTGELFF. This chain connects TRBV7-2 to TRBJ2-2; TRBD1 might be the D (7 bases). Trimming removed 5 bases at V and 5 bases at J, with 18 bases between. Germline V CDR1 and CDR2: SGHTA, FQGNSA. CDR3 size: 16 residues.

The chain carries TRBV20-1 and TRBJ2-5; 11 nucleotides line up with TRBD2. The germline V gene has CDR1 DFQATT and CDR2 SNEGSKA (reference sequence). The ends lost 3 bases at V and 3 bases at J; junction bases unmatched: 3. The CDR3 length is 14 residues. CDR3 in amino acids: CSARGTSGKETQYF. CDR3 DNA sequence: TGCAGTGCTAGGGGGACTAGCGGAAAAGAGACCCAGTACTTC.

This clonotype was picked up a small number of times. V is TRBV12-3 or TRBV12-4 and J is TRBJ1-2, with D unclear. Trimming removed 4 bases at V and 7 bases at J, with 13 bases between. The CDR3 consists of 13 residues. CDR3 region: CASSSSGSIGYTF. Here the CDR3 DNA reads TGTGCCAGCAGTTCTTCAGGATCTATTGGCTACACCTTC.

This clonotype was seen a few times. This chain joins TRBV12-5 and TRBJ1-1; TRBD1 might be the D (6 bases). Trimming stripped 1 base from V and 7 bases from J, with 10 bases between. From germline, CDR1 is LGHNT and CDR2 FRNRAP. The CDR3 is 13 residues long. The CDR3 here is CASGLAGQDEAFF. CDR3 sequence (DNA): TGTGCTAGTGGTTTGGCGGGACAAGATGAAGCTTTCTTT.

This clonotype has just a few counts. CDR3 in DNA: TGTGCCAGCAGCCGAGCGGGACAGTTGAACACTGAAGCTTTCTTT. Protein sequence: CASSRAGQLNTEAFF. The V call is TRBV12-3 or TRBV12-4, the J call TRBJ1-1; 7 bases map to TRBD1. The ends lost 6 bases at V and 0 bases at J; junction bases unmatched: 7. The CDR3 covers 15 residues.

This clonotype was seen a handful of times. CDR3 loop: CSAPGTSIGGELFF. The CDR3 DNA is TGCAGTGCGCCCGGGACTAGCATTGGCGGGGAGCTGTTTTTT. The chain joins TRBV20-1 to TRBJ2-2, with 9 bases identical to TRBD2. Germline CDR1 DFQATT, CDR2 SNEGSKA (reference sequence). The length of the CDR3 is 14 residues. The junction had 9 bases not matched to a gene; V was cut back by 6 bases and J by 7 bases.

The chain is built from TRBV6-2 or TRBV6-3 and TRBJ1-2, with TRBD1 identical over 10 bases. The germline V gene has CDR1 MNHEY and CDR2 SVGEGT. The CDR3 loop spans 14 amino acids. Unmatched junction bases numbered 5, after V lost 6 bases and J lost 4 bases. The CDR3 loop is CASRRQGASYGYTF. DNA for the CDR3: TGTGCCAGCAGACGACAGGGGGCGAGCTATGGCTACACCTTC.

The table lists this clonotype with a few counts. V is TRBV3-1 and J is TRBJ1-1, with D hard to call. V lost 3 bases and J 0 bases, leaving 8 bases between the germline ends. This CDR3 is built from 14 residues. Germline CDR1 is LGHDT and CDR2 is YNNKEL (reference sequence). The CDR3 DNA reads TGTGCCAGCAGCCAGACCGGAATGAACACTGAAGCTTTCTTT. As protein: CASSQTGMNTEAFF.

This clonotype occurred a few times. J is TRBJ1-4 and V is TRBV6-5; no definite D call. V lost 7 bases and J lost 0, with 9 bases in between. This CDR3 contains 14 residues. Germline assignment: CDR1 MNHEY and CDR2 SVGAGI. CDR3: CASTDRATNEKLFF. The CDR3 nucleotides are TGTGCCAGCACCGACCGAGCAACTAATGAAAAACTGTTTTTT.